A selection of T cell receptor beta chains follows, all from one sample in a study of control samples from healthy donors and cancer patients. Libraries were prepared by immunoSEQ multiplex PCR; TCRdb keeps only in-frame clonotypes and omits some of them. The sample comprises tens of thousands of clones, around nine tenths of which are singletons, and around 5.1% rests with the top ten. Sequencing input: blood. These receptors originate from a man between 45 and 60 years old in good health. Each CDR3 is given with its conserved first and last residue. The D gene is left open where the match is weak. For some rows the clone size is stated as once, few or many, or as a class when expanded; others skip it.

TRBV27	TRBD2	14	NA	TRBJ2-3	TGTGCCAGCAGTTCTAGCGGACGCACAGATACGCAGTATTTT	CASSSSGRTDTQYF
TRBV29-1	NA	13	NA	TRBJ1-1	TGCAGCGTTGAGGGCAGAATGAACACTGAAGCTTTCTTT	CSVEGRMNTEAFF
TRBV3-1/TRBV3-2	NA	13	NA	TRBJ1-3	TGTGCCAGCAGCCAAGAAACGGAAGGACCCATATATTTT	CASSQETEGPIYF
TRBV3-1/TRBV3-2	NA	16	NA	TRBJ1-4	TGTGCCAGCAGCCAAGATGGCAGCCGCTTTCCTGAAAAACTGTTTTTT	CASSQDGSRFPEKLFF
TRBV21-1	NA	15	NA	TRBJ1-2	TGTGCCAGCAGCAGGGCCAGGGGATATTACTATGGCTACACCTTC	CASSRARGYYYGYTF
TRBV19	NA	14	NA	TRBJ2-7	TGTGCCAGTAGTAGGGGACATTCGAACTACGAGCAGTACTTC	CASSRGHSNYEQYF
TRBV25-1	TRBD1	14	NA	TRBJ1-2	TGTGCCAGCAGTGGGGGACAGGTCAGCTATGGCTACACCTTC	CASSGGQVSYGYTF
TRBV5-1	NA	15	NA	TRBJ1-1	TGCGCCAGCAGCCTACAGTGGGACCCGAACACTGAAGCTTTCTTT	CASSLQWDPNTEAFF
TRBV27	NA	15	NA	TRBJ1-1	TGTGCCAGCAGCAAAAGCAGGGGCTTTAACACTGAAGCTTTCTTT	CASSKSRGFNTEAFF
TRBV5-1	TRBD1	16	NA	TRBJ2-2	TGCGCCAGCAGGAATTCTGGACAGGGTAGGACCGGGGAGCTGTTTTTT	CASRNSGQGRTGELFF
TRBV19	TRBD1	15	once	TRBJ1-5	TGTGCCAGTAGTTCCACAGGGGGCATCAATCAGCCCCAGCATTTT	CASSSTGGINQPQHF
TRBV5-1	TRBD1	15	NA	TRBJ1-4	TGCGCCAGCAGATTTACGGACAGGGAGAATGAAAAACTGTTTTTT	CASRFTDRENEKLFF
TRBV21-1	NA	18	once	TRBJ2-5	TGTGCCAGCATCCCAACAAGAGCGGGACAGGGGGATCTAGAGACCCAGTACTTC	CASIPTRAGQGDLETQYF
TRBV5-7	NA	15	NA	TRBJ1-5	TGTGCCAGCAGCTTCCGGGACACTCGCAATCAGCCCCAGCATTTT	CASSFRDTRNQPQHF
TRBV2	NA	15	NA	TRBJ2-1	TGTGCCAGCAGGGAGACTTTTGGCACCTACAATGAGCAGTTCTTC	CASRETFGTYNEQFF
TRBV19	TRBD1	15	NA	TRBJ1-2	TGTGCCAGTAGTTCATGGACAGGGGGTAACTATGGCTACACCTTC	CASSSWTGGNYGYTF
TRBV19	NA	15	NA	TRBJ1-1	TGTGCCAGTATCGCCAACAACCGCAGATCCGCCGGGGCTTTCTTT	CASIANNRRSAGAFF
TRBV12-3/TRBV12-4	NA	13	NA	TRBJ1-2	TGTGCCAGCAGTTTAGGGCAGGACTATGGCTACACCTTC	CASSLGQDYGYTF
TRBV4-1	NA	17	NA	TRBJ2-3	TGCGCCAGCAGCCAAGATTCGAGACAACGGGGCACAGATACGCAGTATTTT	CASSQDSRQRGTDTQYF
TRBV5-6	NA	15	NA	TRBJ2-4	TGTGCCAGCAGCTTGGATCTCGGTCCCGAAAACATTCAGTACTTC	CASSLDLGPENIQYF
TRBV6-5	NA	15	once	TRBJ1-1	TGTGCCAGCAGTTACTCGAAACAGGGTCACACTGAAGCTTTCTTT	CASSYSKQGHTEAFF
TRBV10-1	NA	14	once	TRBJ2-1	TGCGCCAGCAGTGAGTCGGGGAGAGTCAATGAGCAGTTCTTC	CASSESGRVNEQFF
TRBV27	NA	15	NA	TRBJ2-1	TGTGCCAGCAGAGCGACAGGCAATACCTACAATGAGCAGTTCTTC	CASRATGNTYNEQFF
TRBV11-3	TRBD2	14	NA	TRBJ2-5	TGTGCCAGCAGCTTAGATGCTAGCGGCGGGACCCAGTACTTC	CASSLDASGGTQYF
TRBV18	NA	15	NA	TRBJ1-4	TGTGCCAGCTCACCACTGACAGGCACCAATGAAAAACTGTTTTTT	CASSPLTGTNEKLFF
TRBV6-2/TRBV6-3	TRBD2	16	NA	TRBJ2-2	TGTGCCAGCAGTTACTACGGACTAGCCGGCACCGGGGAGCTGTTTTTT	CASSYYGLAGTGELFF
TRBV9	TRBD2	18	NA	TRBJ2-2	TGTGCCAGCAGCGTCGGACTAGCGGGGGGGCGGCGCACCGGGGAGCTGTTTTTT	CASSVGLAGGRRTGELFF
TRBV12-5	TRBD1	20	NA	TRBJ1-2	TGTGCTAGTGGTTTGGAATTTAAGGACAGGTCCCCGACCGCTAGGTATGGCTACACCTTC	CASGLEFKDRSPTARYGYTF
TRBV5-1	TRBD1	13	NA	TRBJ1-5	TGCGCCAGCAGCCAGGGGGTGGATCAGCCCCAGCATTTT	CASSQGVDQPQHF
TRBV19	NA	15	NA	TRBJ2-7	TGTGCCAGTAGTCCTTGGACAGTTTCGACCCTATGGCAGTACTTC	CASSPWTVSTLWQYF
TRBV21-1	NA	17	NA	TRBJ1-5	TGTGCCAGCAGCAAAACCCTGGGTAGTCATAGCAATCAGCCCCAGCATTTT	CASSKTLGSHSNQPQHF
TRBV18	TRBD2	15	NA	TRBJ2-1	TGTGCCAGCTCACCCCGGCTAGCGGGGGTTCATGAGCAGTTCTTC	CASSPRLAGVHEQFF
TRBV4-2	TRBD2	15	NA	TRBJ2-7	TGTGCCAGCAGCCAAAATAGCGGGGGGGCCTACGAGCAGTACTTC	CASSQNSGGAYEQYF
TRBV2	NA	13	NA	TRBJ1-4	TGTGCCAGCCAGAGATCAACTAATGAAAAACTGTTTTTT	CASQRSTNEKLFF
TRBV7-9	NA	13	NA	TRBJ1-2	TGTGCCAGCAGCCCGGGACGGTACTATGGCTACACCTTC	CASSPGRYYGYTF
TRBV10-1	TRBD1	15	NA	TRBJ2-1	TGCGCCAGCAGTGAGTCCGGGACAGGGGCGGATGAGCAGTTCTTC	CASSESGTGADEQFF
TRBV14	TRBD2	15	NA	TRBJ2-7	TGTGCCAGCAGCCAAGCCCCCCTAGCGGGCAACGAGCAGTACTTC	CASSQAPLAGNEQYF
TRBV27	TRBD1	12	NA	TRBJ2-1	TGTGCCAGCTGGACAGGGGTGAATGAGCAGTTCTTC	CASWTGVNEQFF
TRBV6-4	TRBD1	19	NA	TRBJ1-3	TGTGCCAGCAGCCCTCGGCGGGACAGGACACCCTCCTCTGGAAACACCATATATTTT	CASSPRRDRTPSSGNTIYF
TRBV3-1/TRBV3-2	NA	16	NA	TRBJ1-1	TGTGCCAGCAGCCAAAATCCGCAGTCAGGGCACACTGAAGCTTTCTTT	CASSQNPQSGHTEAFF
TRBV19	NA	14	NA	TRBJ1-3	TGTGCCAGTAGCTACAGCTTCTCTGGAAACACCATATATTTT	CASSYSFSGNTIYF
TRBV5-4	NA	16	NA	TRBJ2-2	TGTGCCAGCAGCTTGGCCGTCGGGGCGAACACCGGGGAGCTGTTTTTT	CASSLAVGANTGELFF
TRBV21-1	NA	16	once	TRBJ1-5	TGTGCCAGCAGCAATGTAGGTCAGGACCGCAATCAGCCCCAGCATTTT	CASSNVGQDRNQPQHF
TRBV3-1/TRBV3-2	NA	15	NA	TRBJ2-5	TGTGCCAGCAGCCAACCTCACAGGACCAAAGAGACCCAGTACTTC	CASSQPHRTKETQYF
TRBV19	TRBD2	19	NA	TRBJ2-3	TGTGCCAGTAGTACAGGGACTAGCGGGGGGGCTATTCTAGGGAATACGCAGTATTTT	CASSTGTSGGAILGNTQYF
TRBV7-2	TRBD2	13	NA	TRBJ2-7	TGTGCCAGCAGCCCGGGGGGACCCTACGAGCAGTACTTC	CASSPGGPYEQYF
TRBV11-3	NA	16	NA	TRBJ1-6	TGTGCCAGCAGCTTAACGGCGGGCAGGGGAAATTCACCCCTCCACTTT	CASSLTAGRGNSPLHF
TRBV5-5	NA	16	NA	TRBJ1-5	TGTGCCAGCAGTAACACAGATACCTCTGGTAATCAGCCCCAGCATTTT	CASSNTDTSGNQPQHF
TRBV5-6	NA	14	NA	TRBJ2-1	TGTGCCAGCAGGGGTATGAGCTCCTACAATGAGCAGTTCTTC	CASRGMSSYNEQFF
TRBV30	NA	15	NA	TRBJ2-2	TGTGCCTGGAGGGTTAGGGGCGCGAACACCGGGGAGCTGTTTTTT	CAWRVRGANTGELFF
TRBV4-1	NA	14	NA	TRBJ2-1	TGCGCCAGCAGCCCTCAGGGGATTGACAATGAGCAGTTCTTC	CASSPQGIDNEQFF
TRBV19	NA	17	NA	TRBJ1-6	TGTGCCAGTAGTGCCGTAGTGGGGAGCTCCTATAATTCACCCCTCCACTTT	CASSAVVGSSYNSPLHF
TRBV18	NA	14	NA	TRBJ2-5	TGTGCCAGCTCACCCCGGACAAGCCAAGAGACCCAGTACTTC	CASSPRTSQETQYF
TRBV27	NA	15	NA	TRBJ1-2	TGTGCCAGCAGCCGCGGGGACACCTCTAACTATGGCTACACCTTC	CASSRGDTSNYGYTF
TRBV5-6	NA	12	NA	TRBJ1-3	TGTGCCAGCAGCCCGGATGGAAACACCATATATTTT	CASSPDGNTIYF
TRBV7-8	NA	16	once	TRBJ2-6	TGTGCCAGCAGCTGGAGTGGGCCGGCTGGGGCCAACGTCCTGACTTTC	CASSWSGPAGANVLTF
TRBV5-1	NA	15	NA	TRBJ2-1	TGCGCCAGCAGCTTTGGGGTTTTCTCCTACAATGAGCAGTTCTTC	CASSFGVFSYNEQFF
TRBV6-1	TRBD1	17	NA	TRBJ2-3	TGTGCCAGCAGTGAAGCGGGACAGGGGATTTACACAGATACGCAGTATTTT	CASSEAGQGIYTDTQYF
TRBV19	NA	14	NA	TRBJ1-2	TGTGCCAGTAGTTTCGGACAGCAGTACTATGGCTACACCTTC	CASSFGQQYYGYTF